This T cell receptor beta chain was captured by sequencing in a study of CD8+ T cells in alopecia areata. Both CD4+ and CD8+ T cells were separated by sorting PBMCs. Trimming pared 4 bases from V and 1 base from J, leaving 11 bases between. This CDR3 comprises 15 residues. Germline values: CDR1 MNHEY, CDR2 SMNVEV (reference sequence). Turning to this clone: The target antigen is unknown.

Study-level points and caveats: Scalp lesions, especially in alopecia totalis/universalis, had higher clonality than normal scalp.

Following extraction, RNA underwent reverse transcription to cDNA, which served as the sequencing template. Using immunoSEQ multiplex PCR, the repertoire was profiled, and TCRdb retains in-frame clones only, with some absent. The data contain around 150,000 clones, more than 55% of them singletons. Sample: CD8+ T cells sorted from blood. V usage is TRBV27 and J usage is TRBJ1-5; maybe TRBD1 (5 bases). This TCR derives from a human donor in good health. This chain's CDR3 is CASSSSGGSNQPQHF. Here the CDR3 DNA reads TGTGCCAGCAGTTCCTCGGGGGGGAGCAATCAGCCCCAGCATTTT.